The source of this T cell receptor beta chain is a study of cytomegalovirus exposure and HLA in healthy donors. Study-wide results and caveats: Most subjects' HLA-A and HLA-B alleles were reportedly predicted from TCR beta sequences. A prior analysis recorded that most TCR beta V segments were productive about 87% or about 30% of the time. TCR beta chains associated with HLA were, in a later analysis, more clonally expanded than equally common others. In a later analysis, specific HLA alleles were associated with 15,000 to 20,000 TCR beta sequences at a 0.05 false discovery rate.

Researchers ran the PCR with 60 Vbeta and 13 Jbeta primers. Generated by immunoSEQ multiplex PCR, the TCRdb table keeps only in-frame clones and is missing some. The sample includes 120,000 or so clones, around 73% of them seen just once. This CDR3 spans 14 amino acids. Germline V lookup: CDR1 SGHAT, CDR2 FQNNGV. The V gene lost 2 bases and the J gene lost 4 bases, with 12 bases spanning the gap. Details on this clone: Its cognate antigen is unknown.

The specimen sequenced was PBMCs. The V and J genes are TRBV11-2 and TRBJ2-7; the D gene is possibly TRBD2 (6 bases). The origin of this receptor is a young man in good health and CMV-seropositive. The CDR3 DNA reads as TGTGCCAGCAGCTTATCGGGGAGGAGATACGAGCAGTACTTC. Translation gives CASSLSGRRYEQYF.